One sample yielded the 7 T cell receptor beta chains listed below, sequenced in a study of control samples from healthy donors and cancer patients. The assay was immunoSEQ multiplex PCR, and TCRdb's table has in-frame clones only and misses some. The sample holds about 130,000 clones, approximately 89% seen once. Sequenced: blood. These receptors were collected from a young man in good health.

A note on this clone: This specimen includes other DNA sequences encoding the same CDR3. The J gene is TRBJ1-1, the V gene TRBV6-5; no clear D gene. The CDR3 is 14 amino acids. Germline V gene data show CDR1 as MNHEY and CDR2 as SVGAGI. Trimming took off 3 bases at V and 4 bases at J, with 12 bases between the two ends. CDR3 DNA: TGTGCCAGCAGTTATTCGGGAGGGTCCACTGAAGCTTTCTTT. Its translation: CASSYSGGSTEAFF.

As concerns this clone: Distinct nucleotide sequences in the sample also encode this CDR3. This sequence joins TRBV3-1 (or the pseudogene TRBV3-2) and TRBJ2-7; D unclear. Germline V gene sequence: CDR1 LGHDT, CDR2 YNNKEL (reference sequence). The CDR3 is 14 residues long. Trimming left V 1 base short and J 4 bases short, with 11 bases between. CDR3 sequence reads: CASSQGYSPYEQYF. For the CDR3, the DNA is TGTGCCAGCAGCCAAGGATACAGTCCGTACGAGCAGTACTTC.

The chain uses TRBV25-1 and TRBJ2-7; no clear D. V was cut by 2 bases and J by 0 bases, with 11 bases left in between. Germline CDR1 and CDR2: MGHDK and SYGVNS. The CDR3 is made up of 15 amino acids. In DNA, the CDR3 is TGTGCCAGCAGTGAAAATTGGGCGGTCTCCTACGAGCAGTACTTC. This codes for CASSENWAVSYEQYF.

This clone came up once. The chain uses TRBV28 and TRBJ1-1, with 7 bases matching TRBD1. V lost 10 bases to trimming and J lost 2 bases; unmatched junction nucleotides: 7. The CDR3 totals 13 residues. In germline, CDR1 is MDHEN, CDR2 SYDVKM. CDR3 sequence reads: CATGQGGNTEAFF. In DNA form, the CDR3 reads TGTGCCACGGGGCAGGGGGGTAACACTGAAGCTTTCTTT.

The chain joins TRBV9 to TRBJ2-5; 16 bases are a match to TRBD2. CDR1 and CDR2 (germline): SGDLS, YYNGEE. CDR3 length: 18 residues. Unmatched junction bases numbered 8, after V lost 4 bases and J lost 2 bases. This CDR3 is CASSTGTSGGAGQETQYF. DNA of the CDR3: TGTGCCAGCAGCACCGGGACTAGCGGGGGGGCGGGGCAAGAGACCCAGTACTTC.

The chain links TRBV4-2 to TRBJ1-1; 7 bases align to TRBD1. The CDR3 runs 15 residues. Per the germline V gene, CDR1 is LGHNA and CDR2 is YNFKEQ. J lost 3 bases, V lost 2 bases, and 6 bases had no gene match. The CDR3 is CASSQTPQGDTEAFF. In DNA, the CDR3 is TGTGCCAGCAGCCAAACACCGCAGGGGGACACTGAAGCTTTCTTT.

V gene TRBV5-1 combines with J gene TRBJ2-6; D may correspond to TRBD1 or TRBD2 (5 bases each). The germline V and J ends were trimmed by 0 bases and 2 bases, with 6 bases remaining between them. The CDR3 is 15 residues long. From germline, CDR1 is SGHRS and CDR2 YFSETQ. CDR3 in DNA: TGCGCCAGCAGCTTGGCGGGGCCTGGGGCCAACGTCCTGACTTTC. Protein product: CASSLAGPGANVLTF.